This T cell receptor beta chain is from a study of CD4+ T cells in melanoma. Study-wide results and limits: In melanoma, neoantigen-specific CD4+ T cells reportedly differed in differentiation state. CD8+ T cell, macrophage and B cell function reportedly correlated with neoantigen-specific CD4+ T cells.

Points on this clone: Antigen specificity is unknown.

TCRdb's copy holds only in-frame clones and misses some; the assay was immunoSEQ multiplex PCR. The sample consists of fewer than 55,000 clones, roughly 89% of them appearing once. CDR1 and CDR2 (germline): MNHNS, SASEGT. V lost 7 bases and J lost 9, with 18 bases in between. This CDR3 comprises 13 residues. Sequenced sample: peripheral blood. The sequence came from a human donor with melanoma. This chain joins TRBV6-1 and TRBJ1-2; the D is unclear. CDR3 DNA: TGTGCCAGCACCGACCAAGCGACCAATCGCTACACCTTC. Its protein product is CASTDQATNRYTF.